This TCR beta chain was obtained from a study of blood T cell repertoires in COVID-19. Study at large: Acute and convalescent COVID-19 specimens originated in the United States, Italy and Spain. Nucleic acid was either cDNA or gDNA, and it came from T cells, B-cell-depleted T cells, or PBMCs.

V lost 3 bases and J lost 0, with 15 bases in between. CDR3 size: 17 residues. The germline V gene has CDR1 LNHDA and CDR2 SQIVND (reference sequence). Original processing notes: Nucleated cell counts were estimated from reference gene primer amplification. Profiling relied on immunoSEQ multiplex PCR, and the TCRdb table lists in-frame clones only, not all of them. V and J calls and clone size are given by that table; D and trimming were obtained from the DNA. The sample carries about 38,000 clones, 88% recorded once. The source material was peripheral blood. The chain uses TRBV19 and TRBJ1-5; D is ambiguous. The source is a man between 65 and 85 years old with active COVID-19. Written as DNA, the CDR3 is TGTGCCAGTAGTATGGAGGGTTCATGGCGTAGCAATCAGCCCCAGCATTTT. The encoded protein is CASSMEGSWRSNQPQHF.